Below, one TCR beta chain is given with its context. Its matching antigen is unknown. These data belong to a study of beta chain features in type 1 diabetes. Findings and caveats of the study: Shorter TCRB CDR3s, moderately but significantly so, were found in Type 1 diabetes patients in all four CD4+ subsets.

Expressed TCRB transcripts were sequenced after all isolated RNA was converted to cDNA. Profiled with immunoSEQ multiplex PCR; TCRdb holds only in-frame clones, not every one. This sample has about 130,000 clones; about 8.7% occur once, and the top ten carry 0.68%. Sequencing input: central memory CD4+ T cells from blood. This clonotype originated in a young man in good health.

The CDR3 here is CASSPRDRVDEQYF. DNA of the CDR3: TGTGCCAGCAGTCCCCGGGACAGGGTCGACGAGCAGTACTTC. The chain recombines TRBV6-1 with TRBJ2-7, with 9 bases lining up with TRBD1. Germline values: CDR1 MNHNS, CDR2 SASEGT. This CDR3 has 14 amino acids. V lost 5 bases to trimming and J lost 5 bases; unmatched junction nucleotides: 7.